The T cell receptor beta chain described here comes from a study of graft-versus-host responses after intestinal transplantation (dated by TCRdb to the early 2020s). General notes on the study: Recipients received multivisceral, liver-intestinal, or isolated intestinal transplants. All recipients received anti-thymocyte globulin induction followed by maintenance tacrolimus and steroids for two to four years. Graft-versus-host and host-versus-graft alloreactive T cell clones were tracked in the graft, circulation and bone marrow after intestinal transplantation using bulk TCR-beta CDR3 sequencing. Alloreactive clones were identified by sequencing pre-transplant mixed lymphocyte reaction products and comparing these products with unstimulated pre-transplant donor and recipient T cells. The cohort enrolled approximately 24 intestinal transplant recipients, one of whom was a retransplant, and 3 patients without pretransplant specimens were excluded. A peak of at least 4% donor T cells among recipient peripheral blood mononuclear cells was the definition used for donor T cell macrochimerism. Rather than being sequenced by the commercial service, samples from a few later patients were sequenced in-house on an Illumina MiSeq and processed with MiXCR. Study-wide conclusions, independent of this receptor: Peak levels of circulating GvH clones were associated with declines in HvG clones early after transplant. GvH clones were detected in recipient bone marrow, and some of these GvH clones were observed earlier in ileal mucosa or blood, consistent with an intestinal mucosal origin. The conclusions were limited by the relatively low number and heterogeneity of the intestinal transplant patients. In the allografts of patients with donor T cell macrochimerism, GvH to HvG T cell clonal ratios were high.

In the case of this clone: Its cognate antigen has yet to be identified. Base qualities were left out, and no much larger clone turns up one base away.

Receptors were amplified or captured by the immunoSEQ multiplex PCR assay. For most patients, genomic DNA was isolated with the Qiagen DNeasy Blood and Tissue Kit and shipped frozen to Adaptive Biotechnologies for TCR sequencing. Adaptive Biotechnologies carried out high-throughput TCR-beta CDR3 sequencing of genomic DNA for most patients. Under the source paper's analysis protocol: TCR sequencing data for over 15 patients were retrieved from Adaptive's ImmunoSEQ software; a few other patients were processed with MiXCR and VDJtools. To correct CD4 versus CD8 sorting errors, any sequence found in both subsets at a frequency ratio below 5:1 was removed. CDR3 nucleotide sequences shared between donor and recipient were removed because their origin could not be assigned. To be classed as alloreactive, a clone needed at least 2-fold expansion over unstimulated cells and a minimum CFSE-low frequency of 0.002% (template counts) or 0.001% (read counts). Clones detected in sequenced pre-transplant spleen, lymph node, or MLR CFSE-low populations of the donor or recipient were defined as mappable. The cumulative frequency of alloreactive clones was calculated as a percentage of all sequences, weighted by copy number. The table was pulled from immuneACCESS by TCRdb, which kept in-frame rearrangements only. Such tables lose some clones; where checked, under half of the loss comes from unresolved V genes, and the rest has no known cause. Clone size and V and J calls were adopted from that table, with D and trimming inferred from the DNA. This sample is represented by more than 95,000 clones; 90% of them were singletons. The ten largest clones represent about 0.18% of the sample.

The time point label on this specimen signifies: cells obtained before transplantation from donor or recipient. CD3+CD4+ and CD3+CD8+ populations were FACS-sorted from unstimulated pre-transplant donor and recipient cells taken from spleen or lymph nodes. The CDR3 starts with the cysteine, ends with the phenylalanine, and has 13 residues. This entry keeps only the CDR3 DNA: 39 bases, framed from base 1. In the germline V gene, CDR1 corresponds to SGHTA and CDR2 to FQGTGA. V is pared back by 6 bases and J by 1 base, with 7 bases lying between the germline termini. The V and J genes are TRBV7-3 and TRBJ1-3, with the D gene uncertain. The sample in question was unstimulated CD4+ T cells sorted from spleen or lymph node cells, obtained before intestinal transplant. The receptor comes from a human donor who received an intestinal transplant. The CDR3 sequence is CASRTRSGNTIYF. The nucleotide sequence reads TGTGCCAGCAGAACGCGATCTGGAAACACCATATATTTT.